This TCR beta chain was recovered during a study of blood T cells in healthy people across ages. Whole-study results and caveats: Among long-lived donors, naive CD4+ cells were more numerous and diversity higher than in aged donors. Estimated diversity across one million T cells was deemed an underestimate.

The extraction recovered at least 5 micrograms of total RNA per sample. V was pared by 4 bases and J by 7 bases, with 5 bases of the junction left unmatched. Germline V lookup: CDR1 LNHNV, CDR2 YYDKDF (reference sequence). The CDR3 consists of 13 residues. This clonotype was detected a few times. Its antigen is undetermined. Sample-barcoded 5' priming and a J-beta primer mix drove a second PCR of about 6 to 12 cycles. Researchers report that each sample yielded at least 3 million CDR3-containing paired-end reads. Each CDR3 protein is one row after TCRdb ran MiXCR on the 5' RACE reads. Among 910,000 or so distinct CDR3 sequences, roughly 51% were seen once, and the ten largest hold 20% to 25%.

The chain uses TRBV15 and TRBJ2-3, with TRBD1 matching over 7 bases. Sequenced sample: blood. The source is a woman aged 55-70 years in good health. This chain's CDR3 is CATSTRQGHTQYF. The CDR3 nucleotides read TGTGCCACCAGCACCCGACAGGGACATACGCAGTATTTT.